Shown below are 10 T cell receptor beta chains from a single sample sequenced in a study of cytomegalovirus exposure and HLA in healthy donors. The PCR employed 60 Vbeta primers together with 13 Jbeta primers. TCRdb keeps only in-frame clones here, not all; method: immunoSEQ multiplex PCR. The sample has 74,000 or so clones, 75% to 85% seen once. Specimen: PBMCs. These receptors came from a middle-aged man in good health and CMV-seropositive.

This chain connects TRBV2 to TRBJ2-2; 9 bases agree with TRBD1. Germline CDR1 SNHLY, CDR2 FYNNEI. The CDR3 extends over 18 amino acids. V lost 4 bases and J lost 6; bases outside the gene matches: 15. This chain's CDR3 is CASSGLPRDRAIAGELFF. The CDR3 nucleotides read TGTGCCAGCAGTGGCCTCCCAAGGGACAGGGCCATTGCCGGGGAGCTGTTTTTT.

CDR3 in DNA: TGTGCCTGGAGTACCAAATACAGAAGCAATCAGCCCCAGCATTTT. It yields the protein CAWSTKYRSNQPQHF. The rearrangement uses TRBV30 and TRBJ1-5; D remains unclear. Germline loops: CDR1 GTSNPN, CDR2 SVGIG (reference sequence). CDR3 length equals 15 residues. Trimming left V 2 bases short and J 1 base short, with 12 bases between.

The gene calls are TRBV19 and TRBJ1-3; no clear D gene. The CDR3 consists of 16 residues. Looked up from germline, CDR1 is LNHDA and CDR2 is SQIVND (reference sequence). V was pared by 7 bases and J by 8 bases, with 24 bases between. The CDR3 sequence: CASIYRPGSQVDTIYF. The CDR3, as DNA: TGTGCCAGTATCTACCGGCCAGGATCTCAAGTAGACACCATATATTTT.

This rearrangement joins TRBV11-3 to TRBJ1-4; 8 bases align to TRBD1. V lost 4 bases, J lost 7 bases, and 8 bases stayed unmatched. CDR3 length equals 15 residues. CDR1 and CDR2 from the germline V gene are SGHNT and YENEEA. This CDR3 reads CASSYDDRGGEKLFF. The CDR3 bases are TGTGCCAGCAGCTACGACGACAGGGGTGGTGAAAAACTGTTTTTT.

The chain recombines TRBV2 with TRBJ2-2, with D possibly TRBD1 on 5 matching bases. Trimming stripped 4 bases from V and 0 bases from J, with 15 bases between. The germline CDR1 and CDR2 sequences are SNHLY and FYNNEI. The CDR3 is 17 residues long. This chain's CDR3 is CASSANRNFANTGELFF. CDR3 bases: TGTGCCAGCAGTGCGAACAGGAACTTCGCGAACACCGGGGAGCTGTTTTTT.

The CDR3 DNA sequence: TGTGCCACCAGCACTATTTTTACCGGGACAAGAGACACTGAAGCTTTCTTT. Residues: CATSTIFTGTRDTEAFF. The V gene is TRBV15, the J gene TRBJ1-1, with D possibly matching TRBD1 (6 bases). Germline assignment: CDR1 LNHNV and CDR2 YYDKDF (reference sequence). This CDR3 contains 17 residues. Trimming pared 4 bases from V and 3 bases from J, leaving 21 bases between.

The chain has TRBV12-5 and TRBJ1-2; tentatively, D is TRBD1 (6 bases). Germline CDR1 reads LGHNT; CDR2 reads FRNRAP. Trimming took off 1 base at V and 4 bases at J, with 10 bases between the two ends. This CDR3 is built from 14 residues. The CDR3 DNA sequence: TGTGCTAGTGGTTTGGCGACAGGACCCTATGGCTACACCTTC. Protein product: CASGLATGPYGYTF. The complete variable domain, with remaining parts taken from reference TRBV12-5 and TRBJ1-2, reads DARVTQTPRHKVTEMGQEVTMRCQPILGHNTVFWYRQTMMQGLELLAYFRNRAPLDDSGMPKDRFSAEMPDATLATLKIQPSEPRDSAVYFCASGLATGPYGYTFGSGTRLTVV.

The CDR3 DNA sequence: TGTGCCAGCAGCTTCGCAGGGGGCATGTACGAGCAGTACTTC. Its translation: CASSFAGGMYEQYF. The chain has TRBV7-9 and TRBJ2-7, with TRBD1 matching over 8 bases. Germline lookup yields CDR1 SEHNR and CDR2 FQNEAQ (reference sequence). V lost 3 bases to trimming and J lost 4 bases; unmatched junction nucleotides: 5. This CDR3 is built from 14 residues.

The CDR3 reads CASSMDPYGGRANEQFF. The CDR3 coding sequence is TGTGCCAGTAGTATGGATCCCTATGGCGGGAGGGCCAATGAGCAGTTCTTC. The rearrangement uses TRBV19 and TRBJ2-1; 9 nucleotides align to TRBD2. Per the germline V gene, CDR1 is LNHDA and CDR2 is SQIVND (reference sequence). The ends lost 3 bases at V and 6 bases at J; junction bases unmatched: 12. This CDR3 is 17 amino acids long. Looking up the rest from reference TRBV19 and TRBJ2-1 gives the full variable domain: DGGITQSPKYLFRKEGQNVTLSCEQNLNHDAMYWYRQDPGQGLRLIYYSQIVNDFQKGDIAEGYSVSREKKESFPLTVTSAQKNPTAFYLCASSMDPYGGRANEQFFGPGTRLTVL.

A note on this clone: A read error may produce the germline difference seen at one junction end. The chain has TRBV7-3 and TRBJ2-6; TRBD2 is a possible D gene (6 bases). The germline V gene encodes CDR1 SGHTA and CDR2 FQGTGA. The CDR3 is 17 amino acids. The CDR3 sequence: CASSLIAGTSGANGLTF. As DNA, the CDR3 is TGTGCCAGCAGCTTAATTGCGGGAACTTCTGGGGCCAACGGCCTGACTTTC.